This TCR beta chain was retrieved from a study of T cell responses to AZD1222 COVID-19 vaccine. TCRdb's table, derived via immunoSEQ multiplex PCR, lists solely in-frame clones and lacks some. Here the sample spans 150,000 or so clones, 85% to 95% being singletons. CDR3 length: 14 residues. The germline V gene has CDR1 ENHRY and CDR2 SYGVKD. The ends lost 10 bases at V and 7 bases at J; junction bases unmatched: 13. The source is an adult who received the AZD1222 COVID-19 vaccine. This chain connects TRBV10-3 to TRBJ1-2, with 9 bases aligning to TRBD1. The sample consisted of peripheral blood, taken 28 days after the second AZD1222 dose. The CDR3 coding sequence is TGTGCCACCGAGGTAACACAGGGGGCGTTTGGCTACACCTTC. It encodes CATEVTQGAFGYTF.